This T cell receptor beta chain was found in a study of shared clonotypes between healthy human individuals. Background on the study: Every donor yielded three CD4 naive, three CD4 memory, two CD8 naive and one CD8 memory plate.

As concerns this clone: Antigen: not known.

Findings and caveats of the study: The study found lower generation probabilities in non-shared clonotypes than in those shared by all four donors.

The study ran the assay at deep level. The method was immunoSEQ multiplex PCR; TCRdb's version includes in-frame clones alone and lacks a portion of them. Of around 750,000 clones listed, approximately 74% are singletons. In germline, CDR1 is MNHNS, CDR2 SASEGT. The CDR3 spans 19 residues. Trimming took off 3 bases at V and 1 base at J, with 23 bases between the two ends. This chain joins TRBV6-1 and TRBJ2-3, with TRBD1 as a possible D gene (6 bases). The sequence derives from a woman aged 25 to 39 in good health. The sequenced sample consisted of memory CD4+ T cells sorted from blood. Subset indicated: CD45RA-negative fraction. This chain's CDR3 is CASSDRWDTRSPGTDTQYF. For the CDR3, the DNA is TGTGCCAGCAGTGATCGTTGGGACACCAGAAGTCCGGGCACAGATACGCAGTATTTT.